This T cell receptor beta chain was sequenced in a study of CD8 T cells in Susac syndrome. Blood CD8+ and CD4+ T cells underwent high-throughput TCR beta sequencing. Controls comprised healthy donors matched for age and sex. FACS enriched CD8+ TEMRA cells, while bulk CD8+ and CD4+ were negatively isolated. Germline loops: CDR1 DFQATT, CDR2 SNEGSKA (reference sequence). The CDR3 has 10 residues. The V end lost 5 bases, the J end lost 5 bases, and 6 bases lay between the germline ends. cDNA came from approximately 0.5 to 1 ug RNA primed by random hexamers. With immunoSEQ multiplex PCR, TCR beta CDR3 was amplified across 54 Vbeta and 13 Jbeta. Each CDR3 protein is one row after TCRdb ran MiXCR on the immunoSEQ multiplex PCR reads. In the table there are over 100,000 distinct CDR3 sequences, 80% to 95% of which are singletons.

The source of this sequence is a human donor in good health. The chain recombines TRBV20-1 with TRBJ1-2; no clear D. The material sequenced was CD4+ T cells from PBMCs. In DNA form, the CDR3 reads TGCAGTGCTGTTTCTTATGGCTACACCTTC. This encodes CSAVSYGYTF.